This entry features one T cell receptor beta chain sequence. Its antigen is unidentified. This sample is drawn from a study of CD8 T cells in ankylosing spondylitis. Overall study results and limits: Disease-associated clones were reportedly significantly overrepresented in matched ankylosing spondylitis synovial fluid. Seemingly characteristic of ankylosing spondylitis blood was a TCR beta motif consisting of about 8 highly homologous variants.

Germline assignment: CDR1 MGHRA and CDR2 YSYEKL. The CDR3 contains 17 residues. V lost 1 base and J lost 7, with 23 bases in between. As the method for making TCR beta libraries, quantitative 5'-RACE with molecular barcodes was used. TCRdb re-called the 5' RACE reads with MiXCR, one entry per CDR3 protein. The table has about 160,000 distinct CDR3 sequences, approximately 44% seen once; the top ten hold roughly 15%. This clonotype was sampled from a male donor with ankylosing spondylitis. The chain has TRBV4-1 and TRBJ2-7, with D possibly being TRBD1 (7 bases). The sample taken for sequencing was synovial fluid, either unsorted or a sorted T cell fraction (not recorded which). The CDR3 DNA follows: TGCGCCAGCAGCCAAGTACCCCTGCAGGGGGGTGTGGGGGAGCAGTACTTC. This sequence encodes CASSQVPLQGGVGEQYF.